A selection of T cell receptor beta chains follows, all from one sample in a study of regulatory T cells in long-lasting Graves disease. TCRdb passed the multiplex PCR reads through MiXCR, listing each CDR3 protein once. Of a few hundred thousand distinct CDR3 sequences in the sample, roughly 17% were seen once. The same data also went into a second study, on T cells in Graves' hyperthyroidism and ophthalmopathy.

The sample consisted of peripheral blood mononuclear cells (PBMCs), taken at new diagnosis, from a patient treated with antithyroid drugs. The receptors originated from a man aged 40-49 years with Graves disease. Each CDR3 is given with its conserved first and last residue. The order of the fields is clone size, V gene, D gene, CDR3 length, J gene, CDR3 protein, CDR3 DNA. D genes are given only for firm matches. Clone sizes are given selectively: once, few, many, or a class where the clone is expanded.

>many|TRBV5-1|NA|13|TRBJ2-1
CASSLWGPNEQFF
TGCGCCAGCAGCTTGTGGGGTCCCAATGAGCAGTTCTTC
>many|TRBV5-1|NA|15|TRBJ2-7
CASSWGRQNSYEQYF
TGCGCCAGCAGCTGGGGACGGCAGAACTCCTACGAGCAGTACTTC
>many|TRBV20-1|NA|13|TRBJ2-3
CSALYAVADTQYF
TGCAGTGCTTTATACGCAGTCGCAGATACGCAGTATTTT
>NA|TRBV12-3/TRBV12-4|NA|17|TRBJ1-2
CASSSAGRGAAAHGYTF
TGTGCCAGCAGTTCCGCGGGTCGGGGGGCGGCAGCCCATGGCTACACCTTC
>many|TRBV18|NA|14|TRBJ2-7
CASSPGREPYEQYF
TGTGCCAGCTCACCTGGCAGGGAGCCCTACGAGCAGTACTTC
>few|TRBV27|NA|15|TRBJ1-4
CASSLWGAAREKLFF
TGTGCCAGCAGTTTATGGGGGGCAGCCAGGGAGAAACTGTTTTTT
>few|TRBV4-2|NA|17|TRBJ2-7
CASSQDLPGVISYEQYF
TGTGCCAGCAGCCAAGATCTGCCAGGGGTAATCTCCTACGAGCAGTACTTC
>many|TRBV5-1|NA|16|TRBJ2-5
CASSLVQGPYQETQYF
TGCGCCAGCAGCTTAGTGCAGGGGCCGTACCAAGAGACCCAGTACTTC
>NA|TRBV4-1|TRBD1|19|TRBJ1-2
CASSQDTSSETGGVYGYTF
TGCGCCAGCAGCCAAGATACCTCATCTGAGACAGGGGGTGTCTATGGCTACACCTTC
>NA|TRBV7-3|NA|15|TRBJ2-5
CASSKGTLGQETQYF
TGTGCCAGCAGCAAAGGGACACTAGGTCAAGAGACCCAGTACTTC
>many|TRBV2|NA|13|TRBJ1-5
CASSEYRAQPQHF
TGTGCCAGCAGTGAATACCGGGCCCAGCCCCAGCATTTT
>NA|TRBV7-2|NA|15|TRBJ2-1
CASSQTGPSYNEQFF
TGTGCCAGCAGCCAGACAGGCCCTTCCTACAATGAGCAGTTCTTC
>many|TRBV3-1|NA|17|TRBJ1-6
CASSQDSERGWNSPLHF
TGTGCCAGCAGCCAAGATTCGGAACGTGGGTGGAATTCACCCCTCCACTTT
>many|TRBV2|TRBD1|14|TRBJ1-1
CASEDRAPGTEAFF
TGTGCCAGCGAGGACAGGGCCCCGGGCACTGAAGCTTTCTTT
>NA|TRBV24-1|TRBD1|15|TRBJ2-7
CATNHPGQGRMEQYF
TGTGCCACCAACCATCCGGGACAGGGGAGAATGGAGCAGTACTTC
>many|TRBV6-1|TRBD1|16|TRBJ1-5
CASSTRPGTGAQPQHF
TGTGCCAGCAGCACGAGACCCGGGACAGGGGCTCAGCCCCAGCATTTT
>many|TRBV24-1|TRBD1|17|TRBJ1-6
CATSDLWDRGQNSPLHF
TGTGCCACCAGTGATTTGTGGGACAGGGGGCAGAATTCACCCCTCCACTTT
>many|TRBV7-9|NA|12|TRBJ2-7
CASSPQPYEQYF
TGTGCCAGCAGTCCCCAACCCTACGAGCAGTACTTC
>many|TRBV28|TRBD1|19|TRBJ1-5
CASSLYDRGFSSRDQPQHF
TGTGCCAGCAGTTTATACGACAGGGGGTTTAGCAGCAGGGATCAGCCCCAGCATTTT
>many|TRBV11-3|NA|14|TRBJ2-3
CASSLGPGTDTQYF
TGTGCCAGCAGCTTAGGCCCCGGAACAGATACGCAGTATTTT
>many|TRBV3-1|TRBD1|16|TRBJ2-5
CASSQDLARGQETQYF
TGTGCCAGCAGCCAAGATCTCGCCAGGGGGCAAGAGACCCAGTACTTC
>many|TRBV11-2|NA|14|TRBJ1-4
CASSSVQVGEKLFF
TGTGCCAGCAGCTCCGTCCAGGTCGGCGAAAAACTGTTTTTT
>many|TRBV11-3|TRBD1|14|TRBJ1-1
CASSLIQGPTEAFF
TGTGCCAGCAGCCTCATACAGGGGCCCACTGAAGCTTTCTTT
>few|TRBV6-5|NA|17|TRBJ2-6
CASSYLRTFPGANVLTF
TGTGCCAGCAGTTATCTCCGGACCTTCCCTGGGGCCAACGTCCTGACTTTC
>many|TRBV12-3/TRBV12-4|TRBD2|14|TRBJ2-5
CASSFSGGTKTQYF
TGTGCCAGCAGTTTTAGCGGGGGGACGAAGACCCAGTACTTC
>few|TRBV25-1|TRBD2|15|TRBJ2-1
CASSAQRGGYNEQFF
TGTGCCAGCAGTGCACAGCGGGGGGGGTACAATGAGCAGTTCTTC
>few|TRBV5-1|NA|14|TRBJ2-5
CASSLGMAQETQYF
TGCGCCAGCAGCTTGGGTATGGCACAAGAGACCCAGTACTTC
>NA|TRBV7-2|NA|16|TRBJ1-5
CASSQDRFSFNQPQHF
TGTGCCAGCAGCCAAGACAGGTTTTCCTTCAATCAGCCCCAGCATTTT
>many|TRBV2|NA|17|TRBJ2-1
CASSSGPGKLAYNEQFF
TGTGCCAGCAGTTCCGGCCCAGGGAAGCTCGCCTACAATGAGCAGTTCTTC
>few|TRBV11-2|NA|14|TRBJ1-1
CASRIGGQNTEAFF
TGTGCCAGCAGAATAGGGGGGCAGAACACTGAAGCTTTCTTT
>NA|TRBV20-1|NA|14|TRBJ1-3
CSARDRARGNTIYF
TGCAGTGCTAGAGACCGGGCTCGCGGAAACACCATATATTTT
>many|TRBV20-1|NA|16|TRBJ2-7
CSARARRRGALLEQYF
TGCAGTGCTAGAGCTCGACGAAGGGGGGCCCTACTCGAGCAGTACTTC
>few|TRBV4-1|NA|13|TRBJ2-4
CASSPHQGNIQYF
TGTGCCAGCAGCCCACATCAGGGAAACATTCAGTACTTC
>many|TRBV27|TRBD1|13|TRBJ2-5
CASSQGVTQTQYF
TGTGCCAGCAGTCAGGGGGTAACCCAGACCCAGTACTTC
>NA|TRBV6-4|TRBD1|14|TRBJ1-2
CASSDGTGGDGYTF
TGTGCCAGCAGTGACGGGACAGGGGGCGATGGCTACACCTTC
>many|TRBV7-8|NA|12|TRBJ2-3
CASSLEGGGQYF
TGTGCCAGCAGCTTAGAGGGAGGGGGGCAGTATTTT
>many|TRBV28|NA|12|TRBJ2-5
CASVRGRETQYF
TGTGCCAGCGTTCGGGGAAGGGAGACCCAGTACTTC
>few|TRBV7-9|NA|14|TRBJ2-2
CASSSSGATGELFF
TGTGCCAGCAGCTCTTCCGGCGCGACCGGGGAGCTGTTTTTT
>few|TRBV7-2|NA|16|TRBJ2-1
CASGLSGGASYNEQFF
TGTGCCAGCGGCTTAAGCGGCGGGGCCTCCTACAATGAGCAGTTCTTC
>NA|TRBV2|TRBD2|17|TRBJ2-1
CASSGAGGPKSYNEQFF
TGTGCCAGCAGTGGGGCGGGGGGGCCCAAGTCCTACAATGAGCAGTTCTTC
>many|TRBV2|NA|14|TRBJ1-6
CARQGLSYNSPLHF
TGTGCCAGACAGGGCCTCTCCTATAATTCACCCCTCCACTTT
>many|TRBV5-4|NA|13|TRBJ2-7
CASSSHPRQEQYF
TGTGCCAGCAGCTCACACCCCCGGCAGGAGCAGTACTTC
>many|TRBV9|TRBD1|16|TRBJ2-7
CASSVTAGQGLDEQYF
TGTGCCAGCAGCGTAACCGCTGGACAGGGGCTAGACGAGCAGTACTTC
>NA|TRBV20-1|TRBD1|14|TRBJ2-7
CSARVPDRNYEQYF
TGCAGTGCTAGAGTTCCGGACAGGAACTACGAGCAGTACTTC
>few|TRBV12-3/TRBV12-4|TRBD2|13|TRBJ2-7
CASGGGWLYEQYF
TGTGCCAGCGGGGGGGGGTGGTTATACGAGCAGTACTTC
>many|TRBV20-1|NA|17|TRBJ1-5
CSAREGYRQVGNQPQHF
TGCAGTGCTAGAGAGGGATATAGACAGGTAGGCAATCAGCCCCAGCATTTT
>many|TRBV28|NA|11|TRBJ2-7
CASSQGPEQYF
TGTGCCAGCAGTCAAGGACCCGAGCAGTACTTC